Detailed here is one TCR beta chain. This record comes from a study of blood T cell repertoires in COVID-19. V lost 0 bases and J lost 0; bases outside the gene matches: 8. CDR1 LGHDT and CDR2 YNNKEL come from the germline V gene (reference sequence). There are 17 residues in the CDR3. Repertoires were generated with immunoSEQ multiplex PCR, while TCRdb's copy carries only in-frame clones and drops some. The sample carries hundreds of thousands of clones, roughly 90% recorded once. The J gene is TRBJ2-7, the V gene TRBV3-1 (or the pseudogene TRBV3-2); 7 nucleotides agree with TRBD2. This clonotype was obtained from a woman in her late teens or twenties with acute COVID-19. The specimen was PBMCs or T cells enriched from blood (not recorded which). Written as DNA, the CDR3 is TGTGCCAGCAGCCAAGATATCACGGGAGGACTCTCCTACGAGCAGTACTTC. Protein product: CASSQDITGGLSYEQYF.